Following are 28 T cell receptor beta chains from one sample sequenced in a study of molecular identifiers for immune sequencing clone quantification (dated 2018 in TCRdb). Library method: PCR. This sample was sequenced with a NextSeq 500. TCRdb itself trimmed the public reads at Q25 with fastp, ran MiXCR and retained productive beta chains. Entries are consolidated by CDR3 protein sequence, retaining the most common genes and DNA. The sample table holds 90,000 to 120,000 distinct CDR3 sequences, of which roughly a third were seen once. Under 5.5% of the sample lies in the top ten. Sequenced sample: naive CD8+ T cells from blood, with Jurkat cell RNA spiked in. The cell subset or site tag for this specimen amounts to: FACS-sorted CD8+CD4-CCR7+CD45RA+ naive T cells. These receptors were obtained from a human donor in good health. Some libraries in this study had Jurkat cell RNA spiked in.

This clonotype has at least ten counts. The chain uses TRBV20-1 and TRBJ2-5; 8 nucleotides match TRBD2. The germline V gene encodes CDR1 DFQATT and CDR2 SNEGSKA (reference sequence). This CDR3 is 13 amino acids long. Trimming at V came to 6 bases and at J to 1 base, leaving 4 bases not matched to a gene. CDR3 sequence (DNA): TGCAGTGCACCAGGACTAGCCCAAGAGACCCAGTACTTC. Its translation: CSAPGLAQETQYF.

CDR3 coding DNA: TGCGCCAGCAGCCAAGAGAGGGAAACCTACAATGAGCAGTTCTTC. Translating it yields CASSQERETYNEQFF. The rearrangement joins TRBV4-1 to TRBJ2-1; D may be TRBD2 (5 bases). V was clipped by 0 bases and J by 2 bases, with 8 bases between them. Germline V gene data show CDR1 as MGHRA and CDR2 as YSYEKL. CDR3 length equals 15 residues.

This clonotype was seen only a few times. The gene calls are TRBV7-8 and TRBJ2-6; possible D gene TRBD1, 5 bases. V lost 5 bases, J lost 2 bases, and 10 bases lay in between. This CDR3 has 15 residues. Germline V gives CDR1 SGHVS, CDR2 FQNEAQ. In DNA, the CDR3 is TGTGCCAGCAGCAGAGCCAGGGCTGGGGCCAACGTCCTGACTTTC. Protein product: CASSRARAGANVLTF.

In this sample, this clonotype turned up many times. The chain links TRBV12-3 or TRBV12-4 to TRBJ2-1; D possibly corresponds to TRBD2 (5 bases). The CDR3 totals 13 residues. Trimming removed 6 bases at V and 3 bases at J, with 9 bases between. The CDR3 reads CASSHRDYNEQFF. CDR3 sequence (DNA): TGTGCCAGCAGCCACCGGGACTACAATGAGCAGTTCTTC.

The rearrangement uses TRBV11-1 and TRBJ2-2; 9 bases are a match to TRBD2. V shed 5 bases, J shed 5 bases, and the junction held 3 bases outside the gene matches. Germline V CDR1 and CDR2: SGHAT, FQDESV (reference sequence). The CDR3 extends over 14 amino acids. The CDR3 protein is CASSSGRRTGELFF. CDR3 coding DNA: TGTGCCAGCAGCAGCGGGAGGAGGACCGGGGAGCTGTTTTTT.

This clonotype is medium-sized by share. The chain employs TRBV28 and TRBJ2-3, with 9 bases aligning to TRBD2. Germline lookup yields CDR1 MDHEN and CDR2 SYDVKM. There are 16 residues in the CDR3. Trimming at V came to 3 bases and at J to 2 bases, leaving 6 bases not matched to a gene. Here the CDR3 reads CASSFGLAGNTDTQYF. CDR3 coding DNA: TGTGCCAGCAGTTTTGGTCTAGCGGGAAACACAGATACGCAGTATTTT.

As regards this clonotype: Without the conserved terminal phenylalanine or tryptophan, this CDR3 likely stems from a read error. The chain has TRBV12-3 or TRBV12-4 and TRBJ1-5, with D uncertain. This CDR3 is 14 amino acids long. The germline V and J ends were trimmed by 6 bases and 3 bases, with 12 bases remaining between them. CDR3 in amino acids: CASSPSSFNQPQHI. The CDR3 nucleotides read TGTGCCAGCAGCCCCTCAAGTTTCAATCAGCCCCAGCATATT.

This clonotype came up a few times. This chain joins TRBV7-2 and TRBJ2-1, with D maybe TRBD2 (6 bases). The CDR3 runs to 16 residues. Germline lookup yields CDR1 SGHTA and CDR2 FQGNSA. Trimming pared 4 bases from V and 5 bases from J, leaving 18 bases between. CDR3 loop: CASSSPGASVDNEQFF. DNA of the CDR3: TGTGCCAGCAGCTCCCCGGGTGCTAGCGTAGACAATGAGCAGTTCTTC.

The CDR3 spells CSARDSDRAFYEQYF. CDR3 nucleotides: TGCAGTGCTAGAGATTCGGACAGGGCCTTCTACGAGCAGTACTTC. This sequence joins TRBV20-1 and TRBJ2-7; 8 nucleotides match TRBD1. CDR3 length equals 15 residues. The V and J ends lost 0 bases and 3 bases, in that order; junction bases with no gene match: 7. Germline V gene lookup returns CDR1 DFQATT and CDR2 SNEGSKA (reference sequence).

This clonotype was picked up one time. One base away lies a much larger clone, so this may be a sequencing read error. The V call is TRBV28, the J call TRBJ1-3; no firm D call. Germline CDR1 is MDHEN and CDR2 is SYDVKM. The CDR3 contains 12 residues. The CDR3 DNA reads as TGTTCCAGCAGTCCCTCCCTACCGACCATATATTTT. Amino acid sequence: CSSSPSLPTIYF.

This clonotype was found many times. The chain joins TRBV6-5 to TRBJ2-7; D is unresolved. From germline, CDR1 is MNHEY and CDR2 SVGAGI. Trimming left V 8 bases short and J 3 bases short, with 17 bases between. The CDR3 has 14 amino acids. CDR3 DNA: TGTGCCAGCGCGCCTAACCCCCCGGACTACGAGCAGTACTTC. Amino acid sequence: CASAPNPPDYEQYF.

This clonotype was detected only once. With a much larger clone just one base away, this may be a read error. J is TRBJ2-3 and V is TRBV28; TRBD1 is a possible D gene (5 bases). The germline CDR1 and CDR2 sequences are MDHEN and SYDVKM. V was shortened by 2 bases and J by 8 bases, with 8 bases between the two germline ends. This CDR3 is 12 amino acids long. The CDR3 protein is CASSLAGPTQYF. DNA for the CDR3: TGTGCCAGCAGTTTAGCAGGGCCTACGCAGTATTTT.

V gene TRBV13 combines with J gene TRBJ1-2; D is ambiguous. Trimming left V 5 bases short and J 4 bases short, with 14 bases between. This CDR3 spans 14 amino acids. Germline loops: CDR1 PRHDT, CDR2 FYEKMQ (reference sequence). The CDR3 DNA is TGTGCCAGCAGCCCAGATACGGATTTCTATGGCTACACCTTC. Translated, it gives CASSPDTDFYGYTF.

The chain uses TRBV20-1 and TRBJ2-5, with 15 bases lining up with TRBD2. The V gene end was trimmed by 1 base and the J gene end by 5 bases; junction bases not matched to a gene: 17. The CDR3 covers 20 residues. The germline V gene encodes CDR1 DFQATT and CDR2 SNEGSKA (reference sequence). The CDR3 here is CSARALTGTSGRPPPETQYF. The DNA of the CDR3 is TGCAGTGCTAGAGCATTAACCGGGACTAGCGGGAGGCCCCCTCCTGAGACCCAGTACTTC.

The V call is TRBV28, the J call TRBJ1-3, with a possible D match to TRBD1 (5 bases). Trimming cost V 3 bases and J 0 bases, with 12 bases left between them. Germline V gene lookup returns CDR1 MDHEN and CDR2 SYDVKM. The CDR3 is 16 amino acids. The CDR3: CASSFFRAFSGNTIYF. The CDR3 nucleotides are TGTGCCAGCAGTTTTTTCAGGGCGTTCTCTGGAAACACCATATATTTT.

This clonotype appeared a few times. The chain joins TRBV2 to TRBJ1-2; D gene unclear. Germline V lookup: CDR1 SNHLY, CDR2 FYNNEI. The CDR3 length is 15 residues. V gave up 7 bases and J gave up 0 bases, with 15 bases separating them. CDR3 nucleotides: TGTGCCAGCAATACCCGGGCAGGACCTAACTATGGCTACACCTTC. Translating gives CASNTRAGPNYGYTF. The full variable domain, its missing parts supplied by reference TRBV2 and TRBJ1-2, is EPEVTQTPSHQVTQMGQEVILRCVPISNHLYFYWYRQILGQKVEFLVSFYNNEISEKSEIFDDQFSVERPDGSNFTLKIRSTKLEDSAMYFCASNTRAGPNYGYTFGSGTRLTVV.

The CDR3 loop reads CASSLGWEGSSNQPQHF. The CDR3 DNA reads as TGTGCCAGCAGTTTAGGGTGGGAGGGTAGCAGCAATCAGCCCCAGCATTTT. The chain recombines TRBV28 with TRBJ1-5; D is unclear. CDR1 MDHEN and CDR2 SYDVKM come from the germline V gene. Trimming removed 2 bases from V and 1 base from J, with 15 bases in between. This CDR3 comprises 17 residues.

This clonotype has more than one count but fewer than ten. The chain uses TRBV6-5 and TRBJ1-1, with a tentative D call TRBD1 (6 bases). Trimming removed 6 bases at V and 0 bases at J, with 14 bases between. The length of the CDR3 is 15 residues. Germline V lookup: CDR1 MNHEY, CDR2 SVGAGI. The CDR3 DNA sequence: TGTGCCAGCAGAGTCTCCAGGGGTATGAACACTGAAGCTTTCTTT. Translation: CASRVSRGMNTEAFF.

This chain links TRBV10-3 with TRBJ2-1; 8 nucleotides match TRBD2. V lost 2 bases and J lost 8; bases outside the gene matches: 8. The CDR3 runs 15 residues. Germline V gene sequence: CDR1 ENHRY, CDR2 SYGVKD. CDR3 DNA: TGTGCCATCAGTGAGGAGTGGCGAGCGGGAGATGAGCAGTTCTTC. Amino acids: CAISEEWRAGDEQFF.

This clonotype was observed many times. V and J are TRBV5-6 and TRBJ1-3, with a tentative D call TRBD1 (6 bases). This CDR3 has 15 residues. CDR1 is SGHDT, CDR2 YYEEEE, per germline. Trimming pared 5 bases from V and 0 bases from J, leaving 12 bases between. CDR3 loop: CASRLQGSSGNTIYF. The CDR3 DNA reads TGTGCCAGCAGGTTGCAGGGGAGCTCTGGAAACACCATATATTTT.

This clonotype was seen a few times. The V gene is TRBV18, the J gene TRBJ1-5, with D unclear. The CDR3 has 12 residues. Germline CDR1 KGHSH, CDR2 LQKENI. Trimming took 6 bases from V and 5 from J, leaving 8 bases between them. The CDR3 region has the DNA TGTGCCAGCTCGAGGGAGGATCAGCCCCAGCATTTT. Protein product: CASSREDQPQHF. The complete variable domain, with remaining parts taken from reference TRBV18 and TRBJ1-5, reads NAGVMQNPRHLVRRRGQEARLRCSPMKGHSHVYWYRQLPEEGLKFMVYLQKENIIDESGMPKERFSAEFPKEGPSILRIQQVVRGDSAAYFCASSREDQPQHFGDGTRLSIL.

Worth noting for this clonotype: Mismatch with germline at one junction end may stem from a read error. The J gene is TRBJ2-1, the V gene TRBV15; D not resolved. CDR1 LNHNV and CDR2 YYDKDF come from the germline V gene (reference sequence). The CDR3 runs to 17 residues. DNA of the CDR3: TGTGCCGCCAGCAGCCCGCAAGGACCCCTCTCCTACAATGAGCAGTTCTTC. Amino acid sequence: CAASSPQGPLSYNEQFF.

This clonotype was detected only once. A read error may account for a junction end that differs from germline. The rearrangement joins TRBV7-9 to TRBJ2-4; D might be TRBD1 or TRBD2, each matching 5 bases. The CDR3 is 18 amino acids. Germline V gene sequence: CDR1 SEHNR, CDR2 FQNEAQ (reference sequence). DNA for the CDR3: TGTGCCAGCAGCGGAAGCCTAGGTTGGGGGTCGGCCAAAAACATTCAGTCCTTC. It yields the protein CASSGSLGWGSAKNIQSF.

Comment on this clonotype: This may come from a read error, since a much larger clone is one base off. This rearrangement joins TRBV28 to TRBJ1-5; weak D call: TRBD1 (6 bases). The germline gives CDR1 MDHEN, CDR2 SYDVKM. This CDR3 has 15 residues. The CDR3 loop reads CASLSRGARIQPQLF. The CDR3 DNA reads TGTGCCAGCCTAAGCCGGGGGGCGAGAATTCAGCCCCAGCTTTTT.

The genes are TRBV7-8 and TRBJ2-7, with a weak D call TRBD2 (5 bases). This CDR3 contains 13 residues. CDR1 and CDR2 from the germline V gene are SGHVS and FQNEAQ. Trimming removed 1 base from V and 3 bases from J, with 7 bases in between. CDR3 amino acids: CASSLGENYEQYF. CDR3 bases: TGTGCCAGCAGCTTAGGGGAGAACTACGAGCAGTACTTC.

Comments on this clonotype: It may be a read error: a sequence one base away is much more abundant. V and J are TRBV28 and TRBJ1-4; perhaps TRBD1 as D (5 bases). The CDR3 has 14 amino acids. The germline CDR1 and CDR2 sequences are MDHEN and SYDVKM. The CDR3: CASTQIGGFERLFF. The CDR3 DNA follows: TGTGCCAGCACCCAAATCGGGGGGTTTGAAAGACTGTTTTTT.

Of note for this clonotype: An end of the junction differs from the germline gene, which may be a read error. V is TRBV2 and J is TRBJ2-3, with a weak D call TRBD2 (7 bases). The V gene's germline CDR1 is SNHLY and CDR2 FYNNEI. This CDR3 spans 14 amino acids. Here the CDR3 reads CAYPEGGLTDTQCF. The CDR3, as DNA: TGTGCCTACCCAGAGGGGGGGCTCACAGATACGCAGTGTTTT.

The chain recombines TRBV21-1 with TRBJ2-5; the table calls TRBD2, which could not be checked here. TRBV21-1 is marked as a pseudogene. The CDR3 is 15 residues long. As DNA, the CDR3 is TGTGCCAGCAGCAAGACTAGCGGGAGATATGAGACCCAGTACTTC. Translation gives CASSKTSGRYETQYF.